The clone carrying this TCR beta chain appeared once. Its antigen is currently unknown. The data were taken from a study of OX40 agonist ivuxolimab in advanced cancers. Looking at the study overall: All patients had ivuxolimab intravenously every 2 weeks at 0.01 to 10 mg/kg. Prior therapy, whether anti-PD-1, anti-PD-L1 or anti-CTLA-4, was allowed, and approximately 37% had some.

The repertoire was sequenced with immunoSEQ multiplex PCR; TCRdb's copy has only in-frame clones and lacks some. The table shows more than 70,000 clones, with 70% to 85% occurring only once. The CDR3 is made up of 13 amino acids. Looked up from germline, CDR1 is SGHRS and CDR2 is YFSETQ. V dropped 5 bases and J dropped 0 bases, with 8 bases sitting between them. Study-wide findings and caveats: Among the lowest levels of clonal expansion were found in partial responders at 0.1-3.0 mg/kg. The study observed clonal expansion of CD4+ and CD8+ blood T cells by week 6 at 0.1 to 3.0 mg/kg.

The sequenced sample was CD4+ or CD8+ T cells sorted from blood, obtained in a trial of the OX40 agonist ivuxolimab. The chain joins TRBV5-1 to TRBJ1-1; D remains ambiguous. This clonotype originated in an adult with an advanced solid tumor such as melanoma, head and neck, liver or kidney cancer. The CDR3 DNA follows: TGCGCCAGCAGGTCAAAAATGAACACTGAAGCTTTCTTT. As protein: CASRSKMNTEAFF.